Here is one TCR beta chain with its context. No cognate antigen has been identified for it. Base quality data are lacking; no much larger clone is found one base away. The CDR3 runs 16 residues from the cysteine to the phenylalanine. Left in the record is the CDR3 DNA by itself, 48 bases read in frame from the first base. The germline V end is reduced by 4 bases and the J end by 1 base; junction bases left unmatched: 5. The germline V gene yields MNHNS for CDR1 and SASEGT for CDR2. According to the study, the label for this sample's time point signals: about 28 days (+/-7) after the second vaccine dose. AZD1222 recipients with second doses at about 4 weeks or about 12 weeks were pooled, because spike-specific TCR depth and breadth did not differ between schedules. Vaccinee samples were obtained from the UK trials COV001 and COV002, which included a single-blind randomized controlled phase 2/3 trial of AZD1222 (ChAdOx1 nCoV-19) in healthy adults. For TCRbeta chain sequencing, PBMC samples were collected from trial participants at day 0 and at day 28 after the second dose.

The record originates from a study of T cell responses to AZD1222 COVID-19 vaccine (dated by TCRdb to 2020 to 2023). About the study as a whole: TCR sequencing covered over 230 trial participants: some 210 given two doses of AZD1222 and approximately 25 given two doses of MenACWY control vaccine. Trial participants were enrolled by age into subgroups of 18-55, 56-69 and 70-plus years, and about 150, 27 and 61 TCR-sequenced participants, respectively, were included in these subgroups. What the work shows at the level of the full study, not this receptor alone: In the small 56-69-year group, the increase in depth fell short of significance, most likely because of low power. CD4 TCRs associated with the vaccine covered the entire spike protein, and the dominant responses were in regions 160-218 and 743-854. Spike-specific TCR breadth and depth rose significantly after two AZD1222 doses compared with day 0 and with MenACWY recipients. Most participants were white British and females outnumbered males, and the authors suggested that clonal diversity may have been underestimated. Because no day 14 peak-response samples were available, the repertoires could be characterized only after the peak T cell response. Reportedly, almost half of the unique spike-specific TCRs recognized epitopes lying outside the regions that are mutated in the B.1.351 and B.1.1.7 variants. Conclusions about previously exposed vaccinees are limited, since just five to seven AZD1222 recipients were seropositive for SARS-CoV-2 at baseline.

The CDR3 regions of human TCRbeta chains were subjected to immunosequencing. Regarding the original processing steps: Repertoire TCRs were checked for matches against a reference library of SARS-CoV-2-specific TCRs that had been generated using the MIRA antigen-specificity platform. Breadth meant the fraction of unique TCRs that were SARS-CoV-2-associated, whereas depth meant the fraction of total T cells that were SARS-CoV-2-associated. Using the MIRA data, each spike-specific TCR was assigned both to the spike region to which the TCR was reactive and to a CD4 or CD8 class. Log10-transformed breadth and depth values were compared by one-way ANOVA with Sidak's multiple comparisons tests. TCRdb mirrors the immuneACCESS table, restricted to in-frame sequences. Some clones are absent from its copies; in checked studies, under half trace to an unresolved V gene, and the reason for the others is unknown. The V and J calls and clone size come from that table; D and trimming were worked out from the DNA. The sample data list tens of thousands of clones, and over 75% of these were observed just once. The ten largest clones add up to 10% of the sample.

The sequence is built from TRBV6-1 and TRBJ2-3, with 10 bases matching TRBD2. The clonotype was recovered from an adult who received the AZD1222 COVID-19 vaccine. The sample here was peripheral blood, taken 28 days after the second AZD1222 dose. The DNA sequence reads TGTGCCAGCAGTGCTGTGCTAGCGGGGGGCACAGATACGCAGTATTTT. It codes for CASSAVLAGGTDTQYF.